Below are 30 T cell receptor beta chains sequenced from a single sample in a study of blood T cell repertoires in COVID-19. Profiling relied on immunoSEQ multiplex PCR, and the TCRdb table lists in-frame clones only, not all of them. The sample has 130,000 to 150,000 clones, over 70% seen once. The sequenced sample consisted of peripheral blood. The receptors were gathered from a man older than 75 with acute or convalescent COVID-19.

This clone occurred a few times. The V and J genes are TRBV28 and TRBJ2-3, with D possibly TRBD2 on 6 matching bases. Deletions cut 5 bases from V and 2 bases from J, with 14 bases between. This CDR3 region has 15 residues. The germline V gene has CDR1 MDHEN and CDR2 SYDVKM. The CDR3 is CASSLSGFITDTQYF. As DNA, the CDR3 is TGTGCCAGCAGTCTAAGCGGGTTCATCACAGATACGCAGTATTTT.

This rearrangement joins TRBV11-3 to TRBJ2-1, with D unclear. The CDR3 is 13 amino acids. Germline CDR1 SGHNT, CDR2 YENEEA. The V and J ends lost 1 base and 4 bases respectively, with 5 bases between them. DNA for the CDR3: TGTGCCAGCAGCTTAGCAGGTTACAATGAGCAGTTCTTC. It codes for CASSLAGYNEQFF.

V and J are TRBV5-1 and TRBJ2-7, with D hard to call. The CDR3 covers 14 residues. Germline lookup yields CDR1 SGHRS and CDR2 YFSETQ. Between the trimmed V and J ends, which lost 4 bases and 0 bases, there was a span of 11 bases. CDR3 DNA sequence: TGCGCCAGCAGCACCGGGTCCCTCTCCTACGAGCAGTACTTC. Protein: CASSTGSLSYEQYF.

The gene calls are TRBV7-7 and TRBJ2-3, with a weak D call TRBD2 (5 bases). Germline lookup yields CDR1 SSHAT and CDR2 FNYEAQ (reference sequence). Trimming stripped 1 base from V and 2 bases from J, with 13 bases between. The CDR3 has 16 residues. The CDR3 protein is CASSLGVDYLTDTQYF. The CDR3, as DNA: TGTGCCAGCAGCTTAGGTGTCGACTACCTCACAGATACGCAGTATTTT.

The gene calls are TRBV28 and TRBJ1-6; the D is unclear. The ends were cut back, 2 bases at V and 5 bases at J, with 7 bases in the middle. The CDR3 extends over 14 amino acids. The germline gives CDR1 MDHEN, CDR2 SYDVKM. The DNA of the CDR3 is TGTGCCAGCAGTTTAGCCGGGAATAATTCACCCCTCCACTTT. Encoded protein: CASSLAGNNSPLHF.

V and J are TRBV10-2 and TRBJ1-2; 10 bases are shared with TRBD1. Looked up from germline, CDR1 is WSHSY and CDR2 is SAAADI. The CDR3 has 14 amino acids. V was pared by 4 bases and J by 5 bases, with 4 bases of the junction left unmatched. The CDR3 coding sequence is TGCGCCAGCAGTGTATCGGACAGGGGGTATGGCTACACCTTC. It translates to CASSVSDRGYGYTF.

The CDR3 coding sequence is TGCGCCAGCAGCCCCGGCTCCTACGAGCAGTACTTC. Translating it yields CASSPGSYEQYF. The chain uses TRBV5-1 and TRBJ2-7; D ambiguous. The germline gives CDR1 SGHRS, CDR2 YFSETQ. V lost 4 bases and J 0 bases, leaving 5 bases between the germline ends. This CDR3 comprises 12 residues.

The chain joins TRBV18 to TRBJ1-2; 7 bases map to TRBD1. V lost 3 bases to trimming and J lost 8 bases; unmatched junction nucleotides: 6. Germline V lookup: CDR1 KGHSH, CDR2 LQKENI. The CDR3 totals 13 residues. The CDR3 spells CASSPGQVDGYTF. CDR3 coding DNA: TGTGCCAGCTCACCCGGACAGGTGGACGGCTACACCTTC.

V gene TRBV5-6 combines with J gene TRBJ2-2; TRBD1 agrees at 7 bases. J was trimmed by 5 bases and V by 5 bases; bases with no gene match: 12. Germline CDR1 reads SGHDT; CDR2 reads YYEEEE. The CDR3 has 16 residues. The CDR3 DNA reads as TGTGCCAGCAGGTCCAAACCGGGACAGACTACCGGGGAGCTGTTTTTT. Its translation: CASRSKPGQTTGELFF.

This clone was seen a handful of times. As DNA, the CDR3 is TGTGCCAGTAGTGCTGCCGGGACAGGACTTGAAAAACTGTTTTTT. Protein: CASSAAGTGLEKLFF. The rearrangement links TRBV19 to TRBJ1-4, with 8 bases aligning to TRBD1. This CDR3 is 15 amino acids long. The V segment lost 5 bases and the J segment 7 bases; nucleotides outside the gene matches: 9. CDR1 is LNHDA and CDR2 is SQIVND in the germline V gene (reference sequence).

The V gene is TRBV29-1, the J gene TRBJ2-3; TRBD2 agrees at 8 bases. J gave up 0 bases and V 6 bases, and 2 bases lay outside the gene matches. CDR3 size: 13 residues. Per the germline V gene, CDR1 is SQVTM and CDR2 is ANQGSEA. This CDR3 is CSVGGRSTDTQYF. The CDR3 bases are TGCAGCGTGGGCGGGAGGAGCACAGATACGCAGTATTTT.

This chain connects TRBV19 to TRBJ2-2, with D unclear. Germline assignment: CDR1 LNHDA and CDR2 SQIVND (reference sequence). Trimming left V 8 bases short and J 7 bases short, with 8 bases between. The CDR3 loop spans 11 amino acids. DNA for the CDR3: TGTGCCAGTCAGACTTACGGGGAGCTGTTTTTT. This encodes CASQTYGELFF.

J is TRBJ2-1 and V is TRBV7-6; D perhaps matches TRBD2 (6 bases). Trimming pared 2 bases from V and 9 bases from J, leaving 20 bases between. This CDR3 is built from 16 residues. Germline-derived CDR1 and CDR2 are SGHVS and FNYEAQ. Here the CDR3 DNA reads TGTGCCAGCAGCTTAACTCCGGGGGTGCTCTCGGGTGAGCAGTTCTTC. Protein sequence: CASSLTPGVLSGEQFF.

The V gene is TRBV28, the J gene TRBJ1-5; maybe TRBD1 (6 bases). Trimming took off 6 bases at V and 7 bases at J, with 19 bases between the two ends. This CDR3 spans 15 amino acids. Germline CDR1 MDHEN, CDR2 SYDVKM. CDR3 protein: CASSEPRGTGQPQHF. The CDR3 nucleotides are TGTGCCAGCAGCGAACCCAGGGGAACAGGGCAGCCCCAGCATTTT.

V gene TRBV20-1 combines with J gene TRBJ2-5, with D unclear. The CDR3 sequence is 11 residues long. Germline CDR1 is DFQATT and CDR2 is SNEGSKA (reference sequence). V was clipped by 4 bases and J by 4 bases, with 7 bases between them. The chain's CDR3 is CSAIRRETQYF. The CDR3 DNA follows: TGCAGTGCTATTCGGAGAGAGACCCAGTACTTC.

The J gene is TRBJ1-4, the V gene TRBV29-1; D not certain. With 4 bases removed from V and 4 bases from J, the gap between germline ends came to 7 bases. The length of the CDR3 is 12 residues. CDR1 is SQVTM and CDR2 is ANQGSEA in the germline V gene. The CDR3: CSVGGYNEKLFF. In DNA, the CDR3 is TGCAGCGTTGGCGGGTATAATGAAAAACTGTTTTTT.

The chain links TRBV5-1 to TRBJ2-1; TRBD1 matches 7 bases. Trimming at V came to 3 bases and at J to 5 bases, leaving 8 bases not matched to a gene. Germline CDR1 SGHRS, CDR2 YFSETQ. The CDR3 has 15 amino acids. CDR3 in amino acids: CASSSGQISDNEQFF. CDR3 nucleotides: TGCGCCAGCAGCTCGGGACAGATAAGCGACAATGAGCAGTTCTTC. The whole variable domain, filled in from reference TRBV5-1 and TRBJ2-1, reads KAGVTQTPRYLIKTRGQQVTLSCSPISGHRSVSWYQQTPGQGLQFLFEYFSETQRNKGNFPGRFSGRQFSNSRSEMNVSTLELGDSALYLCASSSGQISDNEQFFGPGTRLTVL.

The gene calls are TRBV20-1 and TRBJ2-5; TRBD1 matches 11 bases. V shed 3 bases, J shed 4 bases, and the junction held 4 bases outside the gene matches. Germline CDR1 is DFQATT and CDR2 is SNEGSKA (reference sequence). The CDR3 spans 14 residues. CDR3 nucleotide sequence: TGCAGTGCTAGTCGGGACAGGGGGAGAGAGACCCAGTACTTC. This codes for CSASRDRGRETQYF.

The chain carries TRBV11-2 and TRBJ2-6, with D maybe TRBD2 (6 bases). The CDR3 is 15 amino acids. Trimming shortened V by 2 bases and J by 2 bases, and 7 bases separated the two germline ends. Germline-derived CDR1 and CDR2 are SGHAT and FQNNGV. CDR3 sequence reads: CASSLTGAGANVLTF. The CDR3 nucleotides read TGTGCCAGCAGCTTAACGGGGGCTGGGGCCAACGTCCTGACTTTC. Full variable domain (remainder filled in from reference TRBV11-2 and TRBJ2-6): EAGVAQSPRYKIIEKRQSVAFWCNPISGHATLYWYQQILGQGPKLLIQFQNNGVVDDSQLPKDRFSAERLKGVDSTLKIQPAKLEDSAVYLCASSLTGAGANVLTFGAGSRLTVL.

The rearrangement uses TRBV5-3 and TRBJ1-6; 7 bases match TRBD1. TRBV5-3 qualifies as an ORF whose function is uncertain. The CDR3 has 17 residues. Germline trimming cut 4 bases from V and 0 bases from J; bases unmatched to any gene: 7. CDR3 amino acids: CARSRQGQLSYNSPLHF. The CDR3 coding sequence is TGTGCCAGAAGCCGACAGGGACAACTCTCCTATAATTCACCCCTCCACTTT.

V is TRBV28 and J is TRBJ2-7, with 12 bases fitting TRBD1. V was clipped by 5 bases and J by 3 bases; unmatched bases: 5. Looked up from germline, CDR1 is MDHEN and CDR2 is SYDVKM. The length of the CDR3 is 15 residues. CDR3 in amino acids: CASSPGTGGRYEQYF. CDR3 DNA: TGTGCCAGCAGTCCCGGGACAGGGGGCCGCTACGAGCAGTACTTC. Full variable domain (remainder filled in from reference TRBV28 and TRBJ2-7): DVKVTQSSRYLVKRTGEKVFLECVQDMDHENMFWYRQDPGLGLRLIYFSYDVKMKEKGDIPEGYSVSREKKERFSLILESASTNQTSMYLCASSPGTGGRYEQYFGPGTRLTVT.

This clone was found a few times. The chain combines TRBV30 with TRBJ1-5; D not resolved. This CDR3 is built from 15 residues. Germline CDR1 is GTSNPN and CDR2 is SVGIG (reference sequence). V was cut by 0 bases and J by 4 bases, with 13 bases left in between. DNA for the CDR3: TGTGCCTGGAGTGTCCGTGTTCGGGGTAATCAGCCCCAGCATTTT. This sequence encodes CAWSVRVRGNQPQHF.

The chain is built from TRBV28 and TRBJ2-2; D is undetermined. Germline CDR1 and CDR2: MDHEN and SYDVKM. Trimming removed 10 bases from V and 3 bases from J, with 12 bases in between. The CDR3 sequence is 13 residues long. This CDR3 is CATGYRDTGELFF. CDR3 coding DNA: TGTGCCACCGGATACCGGGACACCGGGGAGCTGTTTTTT.

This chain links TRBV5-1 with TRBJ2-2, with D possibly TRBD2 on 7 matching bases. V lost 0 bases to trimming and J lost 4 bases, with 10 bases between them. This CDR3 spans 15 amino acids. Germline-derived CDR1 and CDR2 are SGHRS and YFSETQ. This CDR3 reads CASSLEGEGTGELFF. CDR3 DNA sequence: TGCGCCAGCAGCTTGGAGGGGGAGGGCACCGGGGAGCTGTTTTTT.

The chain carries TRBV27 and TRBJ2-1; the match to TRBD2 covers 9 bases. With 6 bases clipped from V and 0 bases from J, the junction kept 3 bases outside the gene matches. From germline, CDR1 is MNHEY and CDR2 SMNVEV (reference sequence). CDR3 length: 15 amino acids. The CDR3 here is CASSRGLASYNEQFF. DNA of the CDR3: TGTGCCAGCAGCAGGGGACTAGCCTCCTACAATGAGCAGTTCTTC.

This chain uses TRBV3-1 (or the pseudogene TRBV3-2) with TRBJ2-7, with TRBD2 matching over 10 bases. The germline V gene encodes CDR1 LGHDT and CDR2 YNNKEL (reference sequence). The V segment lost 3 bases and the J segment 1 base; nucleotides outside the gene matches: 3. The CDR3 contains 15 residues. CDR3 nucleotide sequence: TGTGCCAGCAGCCAGGCTAGCGGGGGTTCCTACGAGCAGTACTTC. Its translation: CASSQASGGSYEQYF.

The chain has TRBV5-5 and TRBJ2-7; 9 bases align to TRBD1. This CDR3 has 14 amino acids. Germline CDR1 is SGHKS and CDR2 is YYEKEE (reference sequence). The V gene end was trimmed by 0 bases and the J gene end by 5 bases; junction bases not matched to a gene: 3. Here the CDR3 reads CASSLEGQGDEQYF. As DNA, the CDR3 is TGTGCCAGCAGCTTGGAGGGACAGGGAGACGAGCAGTACTTC.

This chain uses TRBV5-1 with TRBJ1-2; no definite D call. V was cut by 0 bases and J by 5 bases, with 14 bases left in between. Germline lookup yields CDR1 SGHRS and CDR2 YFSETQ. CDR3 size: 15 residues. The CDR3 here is CASSLEGGRGYGYTF. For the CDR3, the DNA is TGCGCCAGCAGCTTGGAAGGAGGGCGTGGATATGGCTACACCTTC.

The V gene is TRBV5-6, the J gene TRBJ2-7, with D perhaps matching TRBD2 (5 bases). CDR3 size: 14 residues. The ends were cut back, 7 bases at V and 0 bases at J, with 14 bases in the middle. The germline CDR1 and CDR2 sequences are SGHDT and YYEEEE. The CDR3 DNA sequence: TGTGCCAGCCACCCGTTGGGGAGCTCCTACGAGCAGTACTTC. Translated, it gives CASHPLGSSYEQYF. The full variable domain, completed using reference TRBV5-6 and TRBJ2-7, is DAGVTQSPTHLIKTRGQQVTLRCSPKSGHDTVSWYQQALGQGPQFIFQYYEEEERQRGNFPDRFSGHQFPNYSSELNVNALLLGDSALYLCASHPLGSSYEQYFGPGTRLTVT.

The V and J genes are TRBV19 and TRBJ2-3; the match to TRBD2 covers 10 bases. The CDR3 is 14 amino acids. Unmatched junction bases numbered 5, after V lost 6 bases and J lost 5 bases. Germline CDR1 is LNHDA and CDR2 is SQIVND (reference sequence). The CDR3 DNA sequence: TGTGCCAGTAGCGGGACTAGCGTTGGAGATACGCAGTATTTT. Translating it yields CASSGTSVGDTQYF.